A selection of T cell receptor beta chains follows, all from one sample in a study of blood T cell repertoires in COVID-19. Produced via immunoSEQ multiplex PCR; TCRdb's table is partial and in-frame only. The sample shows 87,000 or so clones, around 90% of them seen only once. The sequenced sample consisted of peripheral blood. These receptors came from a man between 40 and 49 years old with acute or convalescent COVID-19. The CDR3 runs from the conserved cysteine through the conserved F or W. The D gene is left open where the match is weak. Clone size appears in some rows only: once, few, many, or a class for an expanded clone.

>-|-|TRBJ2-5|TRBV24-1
CATAGSYQETQYF
TGTGCCACCGCGGGGAGTTACCAAGAGACCCAGTACTTC
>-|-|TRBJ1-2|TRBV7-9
CASSLGGARSYGYTF
TGTGCCAGCAGCTTAGGGGGCGCCAGGTCCTATGGCTACACCTTC
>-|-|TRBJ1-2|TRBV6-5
CASSKTAAYGYTF
TGTGCCAGCAGCAAGACAGCTGCCTATGGCTACACCTTC
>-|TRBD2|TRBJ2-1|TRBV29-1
CSVEWLTSGYNEQFF
TGCAGCGTTGAGTGGCTGACTAGCGGTTACAATGAGCAGTTCTTC
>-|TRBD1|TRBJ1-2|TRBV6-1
CASSEYGTGSYGYTF
TGTGCCAGCAGTGAATATGGGACAGGATCGTATGGCTACACCTTC
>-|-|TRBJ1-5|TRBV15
CATSRDLWSSGNQPQHF
TGTGCCACCAGCAGAGATCTGTGGTCCTCGGGCAATCAGCCCCAGCATTTT
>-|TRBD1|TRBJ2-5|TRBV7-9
CVIPDSQGAKETQYF
TGTGTCATACCAGATTCACAGGGGGCGAAGGAGACCCAGTACTTC
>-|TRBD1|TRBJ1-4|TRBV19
CASSMTGSNEKLFF
TGTGCCAGTAGTATGACAGGGTCAAATGAAAAACTGTTTTTT
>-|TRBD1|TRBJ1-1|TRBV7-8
CASSLDRTGLPEAFF
TGTGCCAGCAGCTTAGACCGGACAGGGCTCCCTGAAGCTTTCTTT
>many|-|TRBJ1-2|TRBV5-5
CASSSTNPGQMIGYTF
TGTGCCAGCAGCTCAACGAACCCGGGACAAATGATCGGCTACACCTTC
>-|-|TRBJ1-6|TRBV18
CASSPPDRTYNSPLHF
TGTGCCAGCTCACCACCGGACAGAACCTATAATTCACCCCTCCACTTT
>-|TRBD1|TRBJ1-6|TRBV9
CASSVAGGGSPLHF
TGTGCCAGCAGCGTAGCAGGGGGCGGGTCACCCCTCCACTTT
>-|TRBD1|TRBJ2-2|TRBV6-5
CASSLDRPNTGELFF
TGTGCCAGCAGCCTGGACAGGCCGAACACCGGGGAGCTGTTTTTT
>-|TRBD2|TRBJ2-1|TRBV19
CASSGLGRAVDEQFF
TGTGCCAGTAGTGGGCTCGGGAGGGCAGTGGATGAGCAGTTCTTC
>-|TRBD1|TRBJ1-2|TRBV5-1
CASSPAGQGQGYTF
TGCGCCAGCAGCCCGGCGGGACAGGGGCAAGGCTACACCTTC
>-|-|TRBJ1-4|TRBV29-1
CSVGGPSNEKLFF
TGCAGCGTGGGCGGGCCCTCTAATGAAAAACTGTTTTTT
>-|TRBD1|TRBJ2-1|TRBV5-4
CASSFITGAFYNEQFF
TGTGCCAGCAGCTTTATTACAGGGGCCTTCTACAATGAGCAGTTCTTC
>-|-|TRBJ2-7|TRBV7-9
CASSSQYYEQYF
TGTGCCAGCAGCTCACAGTACTACGAGCAGTACTTC
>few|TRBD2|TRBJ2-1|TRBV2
CASSECLSGTSGCNEQFF
TGTGCCAGCAGTGAATGCCTGTCTGGGACTAGCGGATGCAATGAGCAGTTCTTC
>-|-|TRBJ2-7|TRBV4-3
CASSQVISYEQYF
TGCGCCAGCAGCCAAGTAATCTCCTACGAGCAGTACTTC
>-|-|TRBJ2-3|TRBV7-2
CASSLVRDSSDTQYF
TGTGCCAGCAGCTTAGTAAGGGACTCTTCAGATACGCAGTATTTT
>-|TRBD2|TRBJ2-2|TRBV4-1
CASSPFRTSGSAVTGELFF
TGCGCCAGCAGCCCTTTCCGGACTAGCGGGAGTGCGGTGACCGGGGAGCTGTTTTTT
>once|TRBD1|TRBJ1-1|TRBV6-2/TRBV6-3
CASSASRGQGTEAFF
TGTGCCAGCAGTGCCTCGAGGGGGCAAGGCACTGAAGCTTTCTTT
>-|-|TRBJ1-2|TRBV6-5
CASRAEMTANYGYTF
TGTGCCAGCAGAGCAGAAATGACAGCTAACTATGGCTACACCTTC
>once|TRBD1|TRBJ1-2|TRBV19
CASSPNTGGFNYGYTF
TGTGCCAGTAGCCCGAACACAGGGGGATTTAACTATGGCTACACCTTC
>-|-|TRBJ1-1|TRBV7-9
CAGRGGETEAFF
TGTGCCGGACGGGGGGGCGAGACTGAAGCTTTCTTT
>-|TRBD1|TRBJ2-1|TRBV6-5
CTSSYSRDRGYNEQFF
TGTACCAGCAGTTACTCGCGGGACAGGGGGTACAATGAGCAGTTCTTC
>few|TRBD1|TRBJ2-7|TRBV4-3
CASSHTGTGSYEQYF
TGCGCCAGCAGCCATACCGGGACAGGATCCTACGAGCAGTACTTC
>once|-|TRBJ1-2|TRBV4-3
CASSQEPGLLGGYTF
TGCGCCAGCAGCCAAGAGCCGGGACTCCTTGGTGGCTACACCTTC
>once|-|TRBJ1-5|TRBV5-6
CASSLGINQPQHF
TGTGCCAGCAGCTTGGGTATCAATCAGCCCCAGCATTTT
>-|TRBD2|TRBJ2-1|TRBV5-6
CASTLVGGADEQFF
TGTGCCAGCACTTTGGTCGGGGGGGCAGATGAGCAGTTCTTC
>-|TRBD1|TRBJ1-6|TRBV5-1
CASSFTTGARNSPLHF
TGCGCCAGCAGCTTCACTACAGGGGCTCGCAATTCACCCCTCCACTTT
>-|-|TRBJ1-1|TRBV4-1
CASSAANRDLEAFF
TGCGCCAGCAGCGCGGCGAACAGGGATCTTGAAGCTTTCTTT
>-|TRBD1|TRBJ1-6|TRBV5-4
CASSQKQGALGYNSPLHF
TGTGCCAGCAGCCAAAAACAGGGGGCGTTGGGGTATAATTCACCCCTCCACTTT
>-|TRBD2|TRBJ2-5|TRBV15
CATSRDELAGVAETQYF
TGTGCCACCAGCAGAGATGAGTTAGCGGGAGTCGCAGAGACCCAGTACTTC
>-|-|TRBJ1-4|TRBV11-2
CASSLGGRNGEKLFF
TGTGCCAGCAGCTTAGGGGGCAGGAACGGAGAAAAACTGTTTTTT
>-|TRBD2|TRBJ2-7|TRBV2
CASSESGGPYEQYF
TGTGCCAGCAGTGAAAGCGGGGGCCCCTACGAGCAGTACTTC